The rows below give T cell receptor beta chains drawn from one sample of a study of brain T cells in children with intractable seizures. This table comes from immunoSEQ multiplex PCR, and its TCRdb copy is limited to in-frame clones, with some not included. This table holds roughly 64,000 clones, roughly 95% found once. The sample consisted of peripheral blood, taken at surgery. These receptors all stem from a boy under two years old with focal cortical dysplasia and intractable seizures. The CDR3 runs from the conserved cysteine through the conserved F or W. Fields, in order: V gene, D gene, J gene, clone size, CDR3 DNA, CDR3 protein. The D gene is left open where the match is weak. Clone size is given for some rows only: seen once, a few or many times, or a class if the clone is expanded.

v_gene: TRBV9; d_gene: -; j_gene: TRBJ2-1; abundance: -; CDR3nt: TGTGCCAGCAGCGGGGGAGCGGGACACTCCTACAATGAGCAGTTCTTC; CDR3aa: CASSGGAGHSYNEQFF
v_gene: TRBV18; d_gene: TRBD2; j_gene: TRBJ2-3; abundance: -; CDR3nt: TGTGCCAGCTCCCCCGGCGGGGGGGGCACAGATACGCAGTATTTT; CDR3aa: CASSPGGGGTDTQYF
v_gene: TRBV9; d_gene: -; j_gene: TRBJ2-2; abundance: -; CDR3nt: TGTGCCAGCAGCGACGAAACAGGATCCCGCGGGGAGCTGTTTTTT; CDR3aa: CASSDETGSRGELFF
v_gene: TRBV20-1; d_gene: -; j_gene: TRBJ1-5; abundance: once; CDR3nt: TGCAGTGCTAGTATGTTCACTGGCCTTAATCAGCCCCAGCATTTT; CDR3aa: CSASMFTGLNQPQHF
v_gene: TRBV18; d_gene: -; j_gene: TRBJ2-3; abundance: once; CDR3nt: TGTGCCAGCTCACCATTGGCTAGCACAGATACGCAGTATTTT; CDR3aa: CASSPLASTDTQYF
v_gene: TRBV7-2; d_gene: -; j_gene: TRBJ2-7; abundance: -; CDR3nt: TGTGCCAGCAGCTTAGTGGGAAAGAGCTACGAGCAGTACTTC; CDR3aa: CASSLVGKSYEQYF
v_gene: TRBV19; d_gene: -; j_gene: TRBJ1-4; abundance: -; CDR3nt: TGTGCCAGTAGTAGGACCACCAAAATCGGGGCCAGGGAGGAAAAACTGTTTTTT; CDR3aa: CASSRTTKIGAREEKLFF
v_gene: TRBV12-5; d_gene: TRBD1; j_gene: TRBJ1-2; abundance: -; CDR3nt: TGTGCTAGTGGTTTGGTATATTTCCAGGGGGTAAACTATGGCTACACCTTC; CDR3aa: CASGLVYFQGVNYGYTF
v_gene: TRBV10-3; d_gene: TRBD1; j_gene: TRBJ1-4; abundance: -; CDR3nt: TGTGCCATCAGGATGGACAGGCTTAATGAAAAACTGTTTTTT; CDR3aa: CAIRMDRLNEKLFF
v_gene: TRBV28; d_gene: -; j_gene: TRBJ2-7; abundance: -; CDR3nt: TGTGCCAGCAGTTTATTTGGCCAGGACGAGCAGTACTTC; CDR3aa: CASSLFGQDEQYF
v_gene: TRBV6-1; d_gene: -; j_gene: TRBJ1-4; abundance: -; CDR3nt: TGTGCCAGCAATGAAGTCTTCGGGGGGCCCTATAATGAAAAACTGTTTTTT; CDR3aa: CASNEVFGGPYNEKLFF
v_gene: TRBV5-1; d_gene: TRBD1; j_gene: TRBJ1-1; abundance: -; CDR3nt: TGCGCCAGCAGCTGGCGGACAGGGAACACTGAAGCTTTCTTT; CDR3aa: CASSWRTGNTEAFF
v_gene: TRBV3-1/TRBV3-2; d_gene: -; j_gene: TRBJ2-1; abundance: -; CDR3nt: TGTGCCAGCAGCCAAGATGGGAGCGGGTCGAGCTCCTACAATGAGCAGTTCTTC; CDR3aa: CASSQDGSGSSSYNEQFF
v_gene: TRBV5-1; d_gene: TRBD2; j_gene: TRBJ2-5; abundance: -; CDR3nt: TGCGCCAGCAGCCCCAGGGGCGGGGGGACCTCGGAGACCCAGTACTTC; CDR3aa: CASSPRGGGTSETQYF
v_gene: TRBV6-5; d_gene: -; j_gene: TRBJ2-6; abundance: -; CDR3nt: TGTGCCAGCAGTTACTCCGACGGAACTGGGGCCAACGTCCTGACTTTC; CDR3aa: CASSYSDGTGANVLTF
v_gene: TRBV5-1; d_gene: -; j_gene: TRBJ2-7; abundance: -; CDR3nt: TGCGCCAGCAGCTTGGAGGAGGGCAGCTCGGGGGAGCAGTACTTC; CDR3aa: CASSLEEGSSGEQYF
v_gene: TRBV4-2; d_gene: TRBD2; j_gene: TRBJ2-3; abundance: -; CDR3nt: TGTGCCAGCAGCCAATTCATTAGCGGGGGGGAAAGAGATACGCAGTATTTT; CDR3aa: CASSQFISGGERDTQYF
v_gene: TRBV19; d_gene: -; j_gene: TRBJ2-3; abundance: -; CDR3nt: TGTGCCAGTAGTATTAACAGGTTACCCACAGATACGCAGTATTTT; CDR3aa: CASSINRLPTDTQYF
v_gene: TRBV6-1; d_gene: -; j_gene: TRBJ1-3; abundance: -; CDR3nt: TGTGCCAGCAGAGAAGTACAGGTTGGGAACACCATATATTTT; CDR3aa: CASREVQVGNTIYF
v_gene: TRBV7-3; d_gene: -; j_gene: TRBJ2-1; abundance: -; CDR3nt: TGTGCCAGCAGCCCATACAGGGACTACAATGAGCAGTTCTTC; CDR3aa: CASSPYRDYNEQFF
v_gene: TRBV5-1; d_gene: TRBD1; j_gene: TRBJ2-1; abundance: -; CDR3nt: TGCGCCAGCAGCTTGGGACAGGGGTTCGACAATGAGCAGTTCTTC; CDR3aa: CASSLGQGFDNEQFF
v_gene: TRBV3-1/TRBV3-2; d_gene: -; j_gene: TRBJ1-6; abundance: once; CDR3nt: TGTGCCAGCAGCCAAGTTGGACACCGTTATAATTCACCCCTCCACTTT; CDR3aa: CASSQVGHRYNSPLHF
v_gene: TRBV27; d_gene: TRBD1; j_gene: TRBJ2-1; abundance: once; CDR3nt: TGTGCCAGCGGGACAGTAGCCTACAATGAGCAGTTCTTC; CDR3aa: CASGTVAYNEQFF
v_gene: TRBV19; d_gene: -; j_gene: TRBJ1-1; abundance: once; CDR3nt: TGTGCCAGTAGTATAGGGGGAAGAGGCGGGAACACTGAAGCTTTCTTT; CDR3aa: CASSIGGRGGNTEAFF
v_gene: TRBV19; d_gene: -; j_gene: TRBJ2-6; abundance: -; CDR3nt: TGTGCCAGTAGTATAAAGGGGGGGAGTGGGGCCAACGTCCTGACTTTC; CDR3aa: CASSIKGGSGANVLTF
v_gene: TRBV9; d_gene: TRBD2; j_gene: TRBJ2-3; abundance: -; CDR3nt: TGTGCCAGCAGCGGGACCGGGACTACGACCACAGATACGCAGTATTTT; CDR3aa: CASSGTGTTTTDTQYF
v_gene: TRBV4-3; d_gene: TRBD2; j_gene: TRBJ2-1; abundance: -; CDR3nt: TGCGCCAGCAGCCAATCGCCGGGACTAGGGATGGATGAGCAGTTCTTC; CDR3aa: CASSQSPGLGMDEQFF
v_gene: TRBV4-3; d_gene: -; j_gene: TRBJ2-3; abundance: -; CDR3nt: TGCGCCAGCAGCCAAGAAGTCAGGGATACGCAGTATTTT; CDR3aa: CASSQEVRDTQYF
v_gene: TRBV21-1; d_gene: -; j_gene: TRBJ2-3; abundance: -; CDR3nt: TGTGCCAGCAGCAAAGCAGGGGGCACAGATACGCAGTATTTT; CDR3aa: CASSKAGGTDTQYF
v_gene: TRBV15; d_gene: -; j_gene: TRBJ2-5; abundance: -; CDR3nt: TGTGCCACCAGCAGATCTTCGGGAAGGGCTGGAGAGACCCAGTACTTC; CDR3aa: CATSRSSGRAGETQYF
v_gene: TRBV10-3; d_gene: TRBD2; j_gene: TRBJ2-7; abundance: -; CDR3nt: TGTGCCATCAGTGAGTCATGGGCGGGGGGGGTCTACGAGCAGTACTTC; CDR3aa: CAISESWAGGVYEQYF
v_gene: TRBV5-8; d_gene: TRBD1; j_gene: TRBJ2-7; abundance: -; CDR3nt: TGTGCCAGCAGACCGACAGGGGGCTACGAGCAGTACTTC; CDR3aa: CASRPTGGYEQYF
v_gene: TRBV27; d_gene: -; j_gene: TRBJ1-2; abundance: -; CDR3nt: TGTGCCAGCAGTGCTGTCGGACGGTACTATGGCTACACCTTC; CDR3aa: CASSAVGRYYGYTF
v_gene: TRBV12-3/TRBV12-4; d_gene: -; j_gene: TRBJ2-5; abundance: -; CDR3nt: TGTGCCAGCACCCCCCCCGGGTGGGAGACCCAGTACTTC; CDR3aa: CASTPPGWETQYF
v_gene: TRBV5-8; d_gene: -; j_gene: TRBJ1-2; abundance: -; CDR3nt: TGTGCCAGCAGCAACCCCATCCGGACAGTCTATGGCTACACCTTC; CDR3aa: CASSNPIRTVYGYTF
v_gene: TRBV11-2; d_gene: TRBD1; j_gene: TRBJ1-1; abundance: -; CDR3nt: TGTGCCAGCAGCCATATTCGACAGGGCGGTGAAGCTTTCTTT; CDR3aa: CASSHIRQGGEAFF
v_gene: TRBV27; d_gene: -; j_gene: TRBJ2-3; abundance: -; CDR3nt: TGTGCCAGCAGTTTCTTTCGGGTGGATACGCAGTATTTT; CDR3aa: CASSFFRVDTQYF
v_gene: TRBV2; d_gene: TRBD1; j_gene: TRBJ1-2; abundance: -; CDR3nt: TGTGCCAGCAGTGAAGACAGGGGAGGGTATGGCTACACCTTC; CDR3aa: CASSEDRGGYGYTF
v_gene: TRBV4-1; d_gene: TRBD2; j_gene: TRBJ2-1; abundance: -; CDR3nt: TGCGCCAGCAGCCAAGATGGTAGCGGGGGTTACAATGAGCAGTTCTTC; CDR3aa: CASSQDGSGGYNEQFF
v_gene: TRBV2; d_gene: -; j_gene: TRBJ1-6; abundance: -; CDR3nt: TGTGCCAGCAGTGAAGCGCGAGGAGGGTATAGCTCACCCCTCCACTTT; CDR3aa: CASSEARGGYSSPLHF
v_gene: TRBV7-9; d_gene: TRBD2; j_gene: TRBJ2-1; abundance: -; CDR3nt: TGTGCCAGCAGCTTAGGCGGGAGTTATAATGAGCAGTTCTTC; CDR3aa: CASSLGGSYNEQFF
v_gene: TRBV19; d_gene: TRBD1; j_gene: TRBJ1-5; abundance: -; CDR3nt: TGTGCCAGTAGTATCTTCAGGGGGCCCAATCAGCCCCAGCATTTT; CDR3aa: CASSIFRGPNQPQHF
v_gene: TRBV19; d_gene: -; j_gene: TRBJ2-7; abundance: once; CDR3nt: TGTGCCAGTAGTATCCTTCTGGGCGGCGAGCAGTACTTC; CDR3aa: CASSILLGGEQYF
v_gene: TRBV7-9; d_gene: -; j_gene: TRBJ2-2; abundance: -; CDR3nt: TGTGCCAGCAGCTTAGCGCGGAACACCGGGGAGCTGTTTTTT; CDR3aa: CASSLARNTGELFF
v_gene: TRBV19; d_gene: TRBD2; j_gene: TRBJ2-5; abundance: -; CDR3nt: TGTGCCAGTAGCAAAAGCGGGACCCCTCAGGAGACCCAGTACTTC; CDR3aa: CASSKSGTPQETQYF
v_gene: TRBV5-8; d_gene: -; j_gene: TRBJ1-5; abundance: -; CDR3nt: TGTGCCAGCAGCAAAACTCCCGGGTTGGGACAGCCCCAGCATTTT; CDR3aa: CASSKTPGLGQPQHF
v_gene: TRBV4-2; d_gene: -; j_gene: TRBJ2-3; abundance: once; CDR3nt: TGTGCCAGCAGCCAAGGGCGGAGGGGGCGCACAGATACGCAGTATTTT; CDR3aa: CASSQGRRGRTDTQYF
v_gene: TRBV24-1; d_gene: -; j_gene: TRBJ1-3; abundance: -; CDR3nt: TGTGCCACCCGAAACACCATATATTTT; CDR3aa: CATRNTIYF
v_gene: TRBV7-2; d_gene: -; j_gene: TRBJ2-3; abundance: -; CDR3nt: TGTGCCAGCAGCTTAATCAATGCAGATACGCAGTATTTT; CDR3aa: CASSLINADTQYF
v_gene: TRBV25-1; d_gene: -; j_gene: TRBJ2-5; abundance: -; CDR3nt: TGTGCCAGCAGTGAATATATGGACCAAGAGACCCAGTACTTC; CDR3aa: CASSEYMDQETQYF
v_gene: TRBV28; d_gene: TRBD2; j_gene: TRBJ2-7; abundance: -; CDR3nt: TGTGCCAGCAGGCTAGCGGGAGGTACCTCCTACGAGCAGTACTTC; CDR3aa: CASRLAGGTSYEQYF
v_gene: TRBV2; d_gene: TRBD1; j_gene: TRBJ2-3; abundance: -; CDR3nt: TGTGCCAGCAGGAGGGACAGGGAGGGTGCAGATACGCAGTATTTT; CDR3aa: CASRRDREGADTQYF
v_gene: TRBV28; d_gene: -; j_gene: TRBJ1-1; abundance: -; CDR3nt: TGTGCCAGCAGTTTCCGAAGGGGGAGGGGCACTGAAGCTTTCTTT; CDR3aa: CASSFRRGRGTEAFF